Listed here are 15 T cell receptor beta chains from one sample, sequenced in a study of shared clonotypes between healthy human individuals. The data were produced by immunoSEQ multiplex PCR, yet TCRdb's version contains in-frame clones alone and is incomplete. Counted here are over 1.4 million clones, roughly 96% occurring once; the ten biggest clones make up over 1%. Specimen: naive CD4+ T cells sorted from blood. Subset reported: CD45RA+ positively selected. The receptors were sampled from a man aged 25-45 years in good health.

In nucleotides, the CDR3 is TGTGCCAGCAGCGTAGCGGGGGGGGATACGCAGTATTTT. Protein: CASSVAGGDTQYF. This chain connects TRBV9 to TRBJ2-3; 8 bases line up with TRBD2. The V gene's germline CDR1 is SGDLS and CDR2 YYNGEE. CDR3 length: 13 amino acids. V was clipped by 0 bases and J by 6 bases; unmatched bases: 0.

The chain recombines TRBV10-2 with TRBJ2-1, with 12 positions matching TRBD2. The CDR3 spans 15 residues. After removal of 6 bases from V and 6 bases from J, the junction contained 6 bases not matched to a gene. Germline-derived CDR1 and CDR2 are WSHSY and SAAADI. CDR3 nucleotides: TGCGCCAGCAGCTTACTAGCGGGAGGCCCCAATGAGCAGTTCTTC. The encoded protein is CASSLLAGGPNEQFF.

This clone occurred once. CDR3 region: CASSLMGGYTF. The CDR3, as DNA: TGTGCCAGCAGTTTAATGGGCGGCTACACCTTC. This rearrangement joins TRBV28 to TRBJ1-2; no clear D. The germline V gene encodes CDR1 MDHEN and CDR2 SYDVKM. The CDR3 has 11 residues. Between the trimmed V and J ends, which lost 2 bases and 8 bases, there was a span of 6 bases.

The V gene is TRBV5-1, the J gene TRBJ2-3; 11 nucleotides line up with TRBD1. This CDR3 contains 18 residues. Germline V gene data show CDR1 as SGHRS and CDR2 as YFSETQ. The trim removed 1 base at V and 2 bases at J, leaving 9 bases unmatched. DNA of the CDR3: TGCGCCAGCAGCTTGCATGGGACAGGGGGTTTAAACACAGATACGCAGTATTTT. This codes for CASSLHGTGGLNTDTQYF.

On this clone: This sample also contains other DNA sequences that code for the same CDR3. The chain employs TRBV5-1 and TRBJ2-3, with no clear D. The CDR3 totals 12 residues. CDR1 SGHRS and CDR2 YFSETQ come from the germline V gene. The V end lost 4 bases, the J end lost 0 bases, and 3 bases lay between the germline ends. CDR3 loop: CASSISTDTQYF. DNA for the CDR3: TGCGCCAGCAGCATTAGCACAGATACGCAGTATTTT.

This chain uses TRBV2 with TRBJ1-2; the D is unclear. Trimming shortened V by 5 bases and J by 7 bases, and 8 bases separated the two germline ends. The germline CDR1 and CDR2 sequences are SNHLY and FYNNEI. The CDR3 runs to 11 residues. For the CDR3, the DNA is TGTGCCAGCAGTCGGTTCGGTGGCTACACCTTC. Protein sequence: CASSRFGGYTF.

The chain couples TRBV11-2 to TRBJ2-7; TRBD1 matches at 10 bases. Germline values: CDR1 SGHAT, CDR2 FQNNGV. This CDR3 spans 15 amino acids. V shed 2 bases, J shed 4 bases, and the junction held 5 bases outside the gene matches. The DNA for the CDR3 is TGTGCCAGCAGCTTAACGACAGGGGGCGGTTACGAGCAGTACTTC. Translating it yields CASSLTTGGGYEQYF.

The rearrangement uses TRBV5-5 and TRBJ2-7, with 8 bases identical to TRBD2. The V gene end was trimmed by 4 bases and the J gene end by 1 base; junction bases not matched to a gene: 10. Germline V gene lookup returns CDR1 SGHKS and CDR2 YYEKEE (reference sequence). The CDR3 contains 16 residues. CDR3 amino acids: CASSPPGLVSSYEQYF. CDR3 sequence (DNA): TGTGCCAGCAGCCCCCCGGGACTAGTCTCATCCTACGAGCAGTACTTC.

The CDR3 nucleotides are TGTGCCAGCAGTGGAATCCTACTAGCGGGAGGCCAAACGGGGGAGACCCAGTACTTC. The encoded protein is CASSGILLAGGQTGETQYF. This chain links TRBV6-1 with TRBJ2-5, with TRBD2 matching over 12 bases. V was pared by 4 bases and J by 5 bases, with 17 bases of the junction left unmatched. In germline, CDR1 is MNHNS, CDR2 SASEGT. This CDR3 region has 19 residues.

The V and J genes are TRBV2 and TRBJ1-1; D remains unclear. The germline V gene has CDR1 SNHLY and CDR2 FYNNEI. The V gene lost 4 bases and the J gene lost 1 base, with 7 bases spanning the gap. The CDR3 consists of 13 residues. The CDR3 region has the DNA TGTGCCAGCAGTGTGCAGGCGAACACTGAAGCTTTCTTT. It codes for CASSVQANTEAFF.

The V call is TRBV5-4, the J call TRBJ2-3; D assignment may be TRBD1 or TRBD2 (5 bases each). The V gene lost 0 bases and the J gene lost 2 bases, with 13 bases spanning the gap. Germline CDR1 SGHNT, CDR2 YYREEE (reference sequence). The CDR3 consists of 16 residues. In nucleotides, the CDR3 is TGTGCCAGCAGCTTGGGGGGCGGGTTAACCACAGATACGCAGTATTTT. This gives the protein CASSLGGGLTTDTQYF.

The gene calls are TRBV28 and TRBJ2-7; the D gene could be TRBD1 or TRBD2 (5 bases each). Germline loops: CDR1 MDHEN, CDR2 SYDVKM. V lost 6 bases to trimming and J lost 2 bases, with 17 bases between them. The length of the CDR3 is 15 residues. CDR3: CASRSPGSEAYEQYF. CDR3 DNA sequence: TGTGCCAGCAGATCTCCAGGGAGCGAAGCCTACGAGCAGTACTTC. Using reference TRBV28 and TRBJ2-7 for the parts outside the CDR3, the full variable domain is DVKVTQSSRYLVKRTGEKVFLECVQDMDHENMFWYRQDPGLGLRLIYFSYDVKMKEKGDIPEGYSVSREKKERFSLILESASTNQTSMYLCASRSPGSEAYEQYFGPGTRLTVT.

The table lists this clone with a count of one. V usage is TRBV9 and J usage is TRBJ2-3; weak D call: TRBD2 (5 bases). The CDR3 is 15 amino acids. CDR1 and CDR2 from the germline V gene are SGDLS and YYNGEE. Between the trimmed V and J ends, which lost 0 bases and 3 bases, there was a span of 11 bases. The CDR3 sequence: CASSVVGMGTDTQYF. DNA of the CDR3: TGTGCCAGCAGCGTAGTCGGGATGGGGACAGATACGCAGTATTTT.

J is TRBJ1-1 and V is TRBV14, with D possibly matching TRBD1 (5 bases). This CDR3 contains 11 residues. Germline CDR1 reads SGHDN; CDR2 reads FVKESK. Trimming left V 3 bases short and J 8 bases short, with 7 bases between. Here the CDR3 reads CASSQGQEAFF. CDR3 nucleotide sequence: TGTGCCAGCAGCCAGGGGCAAGAAGCTTTCTTT.

This clone was observed once. J is TRBJ1-3 and V is TRBV2; D unresolved. The V end lost 6 bases, the J end lost 4 bases, and 4 bases lay between the germline ends. The CDR3 totals 11 residues. Germline CDR1 reads SNHLY; CDR2 reads FYNNEI. The CDR3 loop is CASRPGNTIYF. The CDR3 DNA sequence: TGTGCCAGCAGGCCGGGAAACACCATATATTTT.